This is a list of T cell receptor beta chains from one sample in a study of cytomegalovirus exposure and HLA in healthy donors. This table comes from immunoSEQ multiplex PCR, and its TCRdb copy is limited to in-frame clones, with some not included. Of around 93,000 clones in the sample, around 85% were seen once. The specimen sequenced was PBMCs. The receptors were sampled from a man aged 18 to 30 in good health and CMV-seropositive. CDR3s include the opening cysteine and the closing phenylalanine or tryptophan. A D gene is named only where the DNA matches it firmly. Where a row states a size, it is once, few, many or the class of an expanded clone; other rows omit it.

clone_size: NA
d_call: NA
v_call: TRBV29-1
j_call: TRBJ1-1
cdr3_aa: CSVEGRNTEAFF
cdr3_nt: TGCAGCGTTGAGGGGCGCAACACTGAAGCTTTCTTT

clone_size: NA
d_call: NA
v_call: TRBV13
j_call: TRBJ2-3
cdr3_aa: CASSQTSTEDTQYF
cdr3_nt: TGTGCCAGCAGCCAAACTAGCACTGAAGATACGCAGTATTTT

clone_size: NA
d_call: NA
v_call: TRBV7-9
j_call: TRBJ2-5
cdr3_aa: CASSFPSTGVETQYF
cdr3_nt: TGTGCCAGCAGCTTCCCCTCGACAGGAGTAGAGACCCAGTACTTC

clone_size: NA
d_call: NA
v_call: TRBV7-2
j_call: TRBJ1-5
cdr3_aa: CASSLRGERTNQPQHF
cdr3_nt: TGTGCCAGCAGCTTACGTGGGGAGAGGACCAATCAGCCCCAGCATTTT

clone_size: NA
d_call: NA
v_call: TRBV28
j_call: TRBJ1-1
cdr3_aa: CASSSMNTEAFF
cdr3_nt: TGTGCCAGCAGTTCTATGAACACTGAAGCTTTCTTT

clone_size: NA
d_call: TRBD1
v_call: TRBV28
j_call: TRBJ1-1
cdr3_aa: CASSLSDRGTEAFF
cdr3_nt: TGTGCCAGCAGCCTATCGGACAGGGGTACTGAAGCTTTCTTT

clone_size: NA
d_call: TRBD2
v_call: TRBV11-1
j_call: TRBJ2-6
cdr3_aa: CASQIPGLAGSGANVLTF
cdr3_nt: TGTGCCAGCCAGATACCGGGACTAGCGGGGTCTGGGGCCAACGTCCTGACTTTC

clone_size: NA
d_call: NA
v_call: TRBV5-5
j_call: TRBJ1-2
cdr3_aa: CASSLAGQGHYGYTF
cdr3_nt: TGTGCCAGCAGCTTGGCTGGGCAGGGCCACTATGGCTACACCTTC

clone_size: NA
d_call: NA
v_call: TRBV6-6
j_call: TRBJ2-1
cdr3_aa: CASSPELSYNEQFF
cdr3_nt: TGTGCCAGCAGCCCGGAGTTATCCTACAATGAGCAGTTCTTC

clone_size: NA
d_call: NA
v_call: TRBV4-2
j_call: TRBJ1-1
cdr3_aa: CASSHREGTEAFF
cdr3_nt: TGTGCCAGCAGCCACCGGGAGGGCACTGAAGCTTTCTTT

clone_size: NA
d_call: NA
v_call: TRBV5-1
j_call: TRBJ2-1
cdr3_aa: CASSLGRERDNEQFF
cdr3_nt: TGCGCCAGCAGCTTGGGACGGGAGCGGGACAATGAGCAGTTCTTC

clone_size: few
d_call: NA
v_call: TRBV30
j_call: TRBJ2-5
cdr3_aa: CAWSRQQETQYF
cdr3_nt: TGTGCCTGGAGTAGACAGCAAGAGACCCAGTACTTC

clone_size: NA
d_call: TRBD1
v_call: TRBV5-1
j_call: TRBJ2-7
cdr3_aa: CASSTRDSEQYF
cdr3_nt: TGCGCCAGCAGCACCCGGGACAGCGAGCAGTACTTC

clone_size: NA
d_call: NA
v_call: TRBV7-9
j_call: TRBJ2-7
cdr3_aa: CASSLRDYEQYF
cdr3_nt: TGTGCCAGCAGCCTACGGGACTACGAGCAGTACTTC

clone_size: NA
d_call: NA
v_call: TRBV20-1
j_call: TRBJ2-7
cdr3_aa: CSARYSYEQYF
cdr3_nt: TGCAGTGCTAGGTACAGCTACGAGCAGTACTTC

clone_size: NA
d_call: NA
v_call: TRBV2
j_call: TRBJ1-2
cdr3_aa: CALYGYTF
cdr3_nt: TGTGCCCTCTATGGCTACACCTTC

clone_size: NA
d_call: TRBD2
v_call: TRBV29-1
j_call: TRBJ2-1
cdr3_aa: CSVRLAGYVSYNEQFF
cdr3_nt: TGCAGCGTTCGATTAGCGGGATATGTCTCCTACAATGAGCAGTTCTTC

clone_size: NA
d_call: TRBD1
v_call: TRBV2
j_call: TRBJ1-4
cdr3_aa: CASSEVTGFEKLFF
cdr3_nt: TGTGCCAGCAGTGAGGTGACAGGGTTCGAAAAACTGTTTTTT

clone_size: NA
d_call: TRBD2
v_call: TRBV7-9
j_call: TRBJ2-3
cdr3_aa: CASSSTGLAGLTDTQYF
cdr3_nt: TGTGCCAGCAGCTCGACTGGACTAGCGGGCCTCACAGATACGCAGTATTTT

clone_size: NA
d_call: TRBD1
v_call: TRBV27
j_call: TRBJ1-2
cdr3_aa: CASSLSLTGGGYTF
cdr3_nt: TGTGCCAGCAGTTTATCCCTGACAGGGGGTGGCTACACCTTC

clone_size: NA
d_call: NA
v_call: TRBV6-1
j_call: TRBJ1-5
cdr3_aa: CASSESRGRIYYQPQHF
cdr3_nt: TGTGCCAGCAGTGAATCCCGGGGGAGAATTTACTATCAGCCCCAGCATTTT

clone_size: NA
d_call: NA
v_call: TRBV7-3
j_call: TRBJ2-1
cdr3_aa: CASSLSTGNNEQFF
cdr3_nt: TGTGCCAGCAGCTTAAGTACAGGAAACAATGAGCAGTTCTTC

clone_size: NA
d_call: NA
v_call: TRBV6-6
j_call: TRBJ2-7
cdr3_aa: CASSSDISYEQYF
cdr3_nt: TGTGCCAGCAGTTCGGACATCTCTTACGAGCAGTACTTC

clone_size: NA
d_call: NA
v_call: TRBV18
j_call: TRBJ2-6
cdr3_aa: CASSPRTRSGANVLTF
cdr3_nt: TGTGCCAGCTCACCACGTACTCGCTCTGGGGCCAACGTCCTGACTTTC

clone_size: NA
d_call: NA
v_call: TRBV19
j_call: TRBJ1-2
cdr3_aa: CASSPDGGRGYTF
cdr3_nt: TGTGCCAGTAGTCCGGACGGTGGGAGGGGCTACACCTTC

clone_size: once
d_call: TRBD2
v_call: TRBV28
j_call: TRBJ2-1
cdr3_aa: CASSLHRGLFNEQFF
cdr3_nt: TGTGCCAGCAGTTTACACCGGGGACTATTCAATGAGCAGTTCTTC

clone_size: NA
d_call: TRBD2
v_call: TRBV5-4
j_call: TRBJ2-1
cdr3_aa: CASSLPTSGLRDEQFF
cdr3_nt: TGTGCCAGCAGCTTACCGACTAGCGGTCTTAGGGATGAGCAGTTCTTC

clone_size: NA
d_call: TRBD2
v_call: TRBV28
j_call: TRBJ2-5
cdr3_aa: CASRRLAGGLQETQYF
cdr3_nt: TGTGCCAGCAGACGACTAGCGGGAGGACTTCAAGAGACCCAGTACTTC

clone_size: NA
d_call: NA
v_call: TRBV27
j_call: TRBJ2-5
cdr3_aa: CASSLVDGSETQYF
cdr3_nt: TGTGCCAGCAGTTTAGTCGACGGGTCGGAGACCCAGTACTTC

clone_size: NA
d_call: TRBD1
v_call: TRBV11-2
j_call: TRBJ1-5
cdr3_aa: CASSLSTGGRGQPQHF
cdr3_nt: TGTGCCAGCAGCTTAAGTACAGGGGGCCGTGGGCAGCCCCAGCATTTT

clone_size: few
d_call: TRBD1
v_call: TRBV27
j_call: TRBJ1-2
cdr3_aa: CASSLSGTGNGYTF
cdr3_nt: TGTGCCAGCAGTCTAAGTGGGACAGGGAATGGCTACACCTTC

clone_size: NA
d_call: NA
v_call: TRBV30
j_call: TRBJ2-7
cdr3_aa: CAWSPPHISYEQYF
cdr3_nt: TGTGCCTGGAGCCCTCCCCACATATCCTACGAGCAGTACTTC

clone_size: NA
d_call: NA
v_call: TRBV28
j_call: TRBJ2-7
cdr3_aa: CASSLTPDSEGYEQYF
cdr3_nt: TGTGCCAGCAGTTTAACCCCGGACTCGGAGGGATACGAGCAGTACTTC

clone_size: NA
d_call: TRBD2
v_call: TRBV29-1
j_call: TRBJ2-1
cdr3_aa: CSALGIAGRNEQFF
cdr3_nt: TGCAGCGCCCTTGGAATAGCGGGACGCAATGAGCAGTTCTTC

clone_size: once
d_call: NA
v_call: TRBV6-1
j_call: TRBJ2-1
cdr3_aa: CASNRIGPGDEQFF
cdr3_nt: TGTGCCAGCAATCGCATCGGACCCGGGGATGAGCAGTTCTTC

clone_size: NA
d_call: NA
v_call: TRBV30
j_call: TRBJ2-1
cdr3_aa: CAWGDAGDEQFF
cdr3_nt: TGTGCCTGGGGTGATGCCGGGGATGAGCAGTTCTTC

clone_size: NA
d_call: NA
v_call: TRBV11-3
j_call: TRBJ2-7
cdr3_aa: CASSLWVGHLSYEQYF
cdr3_nt: TGTGCCAGCAGCTTATGGGTGGGACACCTCTCCTACGAGCAGTACTTC

clone_size: NA
d_call: NA
v_call: TRBV9
j_call: TRBJ1-1
cdr3_aa: CASSVYSTNTEAFF
cdr3_nt: TGTGCCAGCAGCGTATACAGTACTAACACTGAAGCTTTCTTT

clone_size: NA
d_call: TRBD1
v_call: TRBV27
j_call: TRBJ2-2
cdr3_aa: CASSLSGQGVSSGELFF
cdr3_nt: TGTGCCAGCAGTTTATCGGGACAGGGGGTATCGAGCGGGGAGCTGTTTTTT

clone_size: NA
d_call: NA
v_call: TRBV4-2
j_call: TRBJ1-4
cdr3_aa: CASSQGRDNNEKLFF
cdr3_nt: TGTGCCAGCAGCCAAGGCCGGGACAATAATGAAAAACTGTTTTTT

clone_size: NA
d_call: NA
v_call: TRBV9
j_call: TRBJ2-2
cdr3_aa: CASSPPITGELFF
cdr3_nt: TGTGCCAGCAGCCCCCCTATCACCGGGGAGCTGTTTTTT

clone_size: NA
d_call: TRBD2
v_call: TRBV18
j_call: TRBJ2-3
cdr3_aa: CASSPRAGGDSDTQYF
cdr3_nt: TGTGCCAGCTCACCACGAGCGGGAGGGGATTCAGATACGCAGTATTTT

clone_size: NA
d_call: TRBD1
v_call: TRBV11-3
j_call: TRBJ2-5
cdr3_aa: CASQDRGGETQYF
cdr3_nt: TGTGCCAGCCAGGACAGGGGTGGGGAGACCCAGTACTTC

clone_size: NA
d_call: TRBD1
v_call: TRBV6-1
j_call: TRBJ2-7
cdr3_aa: CAILGQAASYEQYF
cdr3_nt: TGTGCCATCCTAGGACAGGCCGCATCCTACGAGCAGTACTTC

clone_size: NA
d_call: NA
v_call: TRBV13
j_call: TRBJ2-3
cdr3_aa: CASSLRRVGTDTQYF
cdr3_nt: TGTGCCAGCAGCCTCCGCCGGGTGGGCACAGATACGCAGTATTTT

clone_size: few
d_call: TRBD2
v_call: TRBV11-2
j_call: TRBJ2-1
cdr3_aa: CASSSSGTQTNEQFF
cdr3_nt: TGTGCCAGCAGCTCTAGCGGGACGCAGACCAATGAGCAGTTCTTC

clone_size: NA
d_call: TRBD2
v_call: TRBV25-1
j_call: TRBJ2-2
cdr3_aa: CASSVGGTTGELFF
cdr3_nt: TGTGCCAGCAGTGTGGGGGGGACCACCGGGGAGCTGTTTTTT

clone_size: NA
d_call: TRBD2
v_call: TRBV14
j_call: TRBJ2-3
cdr3_aa: CASSHLKGVSGSSDTQYF
cdr3_nt: TGTGCCAGCAGCCACCTCAAGGGGGTTAGCGGGAGTTCTGATACGCAGTATTTT

clone_size: NA
d_call: NA
v_call: TRBV28
j_call: TRBJ1-5
cdr3_aa: CASSFLQRYSNQPQHF
cdr3_nt: TGTGCCAGCAGTTTCCTACAGAGATATAGCAATCAGCCCCAGCATTTT

clone_size: NA
d_call: NA
v_call: TRBV2
j_call: TRBJ1-4
cdr3_aa: CASNARGMNEKLFF
cdr3_nt: TGTGCCAGCAATGCGAGGGGGATGAATGAAAAACTGTTTTTT

clone_size: once
d_call: TRBD1
v_call: TRBV18
j_call: TRBJ2-5
cdr3_aa: CASQRTGQQETQYF
cdr3_nt: TGTGCCAGCCAAAGGACAGGCCAACAAGAGACCCAGTACTTC

clone_size: NA
d_call: NA
v_call: TRBV2
j_call: TRBJ2-5
cdr3_aa: CASSESAGSGETQYF
cdr3_nt: TGTGCCAGCAGTGAATCCGCGGGGTCCGGAGAGACCCAGTACTTC

clone_size: NA
d_call: NA
v_call: TRBV7-6
j_call: TRBJ2-1
cdr3_aa: CASSLQGGTYNEQFF
cdr3_nt: TGTGCCAGCAGCTTACAGGGGGGAACCTACAATGAGCAGTTCTTC

clone_size: once
d_call: TRBD1
v_call: TRBV2
j_call: TRBJ2-7
cdr3_aa: CASSEGQGDEQYF
cdr3_nt: TGTGCCAGCAGTGAAGGACAGGGAGACGAGCAGTACTTC

clone_size: NA
d_call: NA
v_call: TRBV11-2
j_call: TRBJ1-1
cdr3_aa: CASGYRENTEAFF
cdr3_nt: TGTGCCAGCGGCTACAGGGAGAACACTGAAGCTTTCTTT